This T cell receptor (beta chain) was observed in a study of T cell responses to AZD1222 COVID-19 vaccine. Whole-study context: Combined were second doses at about 4 or about 12 weeks.

Per the germline V gene, CDR1 is KGHDR and CDR2 is SFDVKD. CDR3 size: 14 residues. V was clipped by 4 bases and J by 2 bases, with 7 bases between them. Method: immunoSEQ multiplex PCR; TCRdb's copy keeps in-frame clones and lacks some. The sample has 90,000 to 120,000 clones; about nine tenths are singletons. Sequencing used peripheral blood, obtained on day 0 of AZD1222 vaccination. This receptor was taken from an adult in good health. This chain connects TRBV24-1 to TRBJ2-2; D unresolved. CDR3 sequence reads: CATSDLINTGELFF. CDR3 nucleotide sequence: TGTGCCACCAGTGACCTTATTAACACCGGGGAGCTGTTTTTT.